This TCR beta chain derives from a study of OX40 agonist ivuxolimab in advanced cancers. Sequenced by immunoSEQ multiplex PCR; TCRdb stores in-frame clones only, minus some. The sample contains roughly 40,000 clones, 70% to 90% of which appear only once. The V gene lost 0 bases and the J gene lost 3 bases, with 33 bases spanning the gap. The length of the CDR3 is 21 residues. In germline, CDR1 is GTSNPN, CDR2 SVGIG (reference sequence). This clone appeared once. This clonotype was obtained from an adult with an advanced solid tumor such as melanoma, head and neck, liver or kidney cancer. The input for sequencing was CD4+ or CD8+ T cells sorted from blood, taken in a trial of the OX40 agonist ivuxolimab. The V gene is TRBV30, the J gene TRBJ2-7; D may be TRBD1 or TRBD2 (5 bases each). The CDR3 region has the DNA TGTGCCTGGAGTGTACCGGTACCCCCCCCGGGAAAGGGGATAGGTCTCTACGAGCAGTACTTC. Encoded protein: CAWSVPVPPPGKGIGLYEQYF. Filled out from reference TRBV30 and TRBJ2-7, the complete variable domain reads SQTIHQWPATLVQPVGSPLSLECTVEGTSNPNLYWYRQAAGRGLQLLFYSVGIGQISSEVPQNLSASRPQDRQFILSSKKLLLSDSGFYLCAWSVPVPPPGKGIGLYEQYFGPGTRLTVT.